The clone carrying this T cell receptor (beta chain) was counted only a few times. It may be a read error: a sequence one base away is much more abundant. Germline lookup yields CDR1 MGHDK and CDR2 SYGVNS. The length of the CDR3 is 15 residues. This entry comes from a study of T-cell reconstitution after alpha-beta-depleted transplantation in children. Using unique molecular identifiers, the investigators prepared the TCRbeta library. In TCRdb, the PCR reads were re-called with MiXCR into one record per CDR3 protein. The data hold almost 400,000 distinct CDR3 sequences, with roughly 22% observed a single time.

This TCR was recovered from a human donor who donated a stem cell graft to a child with acute myeloid leukemia. V usage is TRBV25-1 and J usage is TRBJ1-2; 9 nucleotides agree with TRBD1. The input for sequencing was PBMCs from the stem cell graft donor, taken from the stem cell graft. The CDR3 here is CTSSEHGTGLDGYTF. CDR3 DNA: TGTACCAGCAGTGAGCACGGGACAGGGTTGGATGGCTACACCTTC.